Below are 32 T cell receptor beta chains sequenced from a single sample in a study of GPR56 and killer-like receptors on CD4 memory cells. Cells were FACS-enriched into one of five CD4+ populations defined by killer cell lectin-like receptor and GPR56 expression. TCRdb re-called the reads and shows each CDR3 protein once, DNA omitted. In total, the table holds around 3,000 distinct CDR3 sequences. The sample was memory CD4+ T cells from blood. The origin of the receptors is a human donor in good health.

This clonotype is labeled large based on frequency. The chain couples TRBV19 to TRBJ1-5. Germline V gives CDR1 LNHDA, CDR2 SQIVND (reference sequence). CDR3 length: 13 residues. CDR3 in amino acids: CASSRTADQPQHF.

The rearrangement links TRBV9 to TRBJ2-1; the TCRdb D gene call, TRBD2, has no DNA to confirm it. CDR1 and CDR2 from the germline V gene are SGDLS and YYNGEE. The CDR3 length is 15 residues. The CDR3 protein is CASSVDQRGYNEQFF.

CDR3 residues: CASSLEGSGSDEQYF. The J gene is TRBJ2-7, the V gene TRBV11-2. The CDR3 contains 15 residues. Germline CDR1 reads SGHAT; CDR2 reads FQNNGV.

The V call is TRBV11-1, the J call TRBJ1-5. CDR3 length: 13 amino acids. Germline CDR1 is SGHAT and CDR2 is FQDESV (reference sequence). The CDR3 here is CASSLGANQPQHF.

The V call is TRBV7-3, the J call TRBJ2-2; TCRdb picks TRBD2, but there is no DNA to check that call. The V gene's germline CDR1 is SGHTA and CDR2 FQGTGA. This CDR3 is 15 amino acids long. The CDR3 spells CASSRSGGDTGELFF.

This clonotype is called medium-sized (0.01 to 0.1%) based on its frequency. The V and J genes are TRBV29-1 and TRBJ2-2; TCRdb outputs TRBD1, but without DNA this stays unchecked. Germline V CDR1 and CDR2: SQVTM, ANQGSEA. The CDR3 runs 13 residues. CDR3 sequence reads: CSVENWGAGELFF.

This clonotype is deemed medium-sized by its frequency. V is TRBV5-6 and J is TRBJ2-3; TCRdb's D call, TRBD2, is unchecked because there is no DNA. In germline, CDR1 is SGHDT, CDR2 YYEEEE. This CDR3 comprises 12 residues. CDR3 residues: CASSPEAGTQYF.

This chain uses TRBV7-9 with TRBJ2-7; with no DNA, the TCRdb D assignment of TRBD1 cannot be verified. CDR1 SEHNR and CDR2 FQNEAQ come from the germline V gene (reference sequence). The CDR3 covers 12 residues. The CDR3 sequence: CASGDGSYEQYF.

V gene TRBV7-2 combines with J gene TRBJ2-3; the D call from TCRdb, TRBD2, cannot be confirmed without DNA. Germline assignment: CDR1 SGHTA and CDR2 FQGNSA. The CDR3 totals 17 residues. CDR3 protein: CASSLEIAGDGTDTQYF.

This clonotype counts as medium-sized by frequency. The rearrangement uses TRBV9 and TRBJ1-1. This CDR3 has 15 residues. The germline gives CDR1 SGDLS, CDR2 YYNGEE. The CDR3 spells CASSPGTLGNTEAFF.

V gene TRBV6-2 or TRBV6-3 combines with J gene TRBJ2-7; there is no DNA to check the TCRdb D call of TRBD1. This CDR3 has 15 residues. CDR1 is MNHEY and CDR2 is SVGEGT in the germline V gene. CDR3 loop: CASIRGAELSYEQYF.

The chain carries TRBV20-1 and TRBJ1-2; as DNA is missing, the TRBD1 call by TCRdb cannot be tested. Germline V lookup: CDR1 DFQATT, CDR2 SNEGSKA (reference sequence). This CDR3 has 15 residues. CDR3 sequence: CSASLLQGAFHGYTF.

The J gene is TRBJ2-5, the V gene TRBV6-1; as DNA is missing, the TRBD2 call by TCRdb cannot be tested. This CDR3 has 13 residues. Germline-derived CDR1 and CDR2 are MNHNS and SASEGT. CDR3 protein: CASTGLAQGTQYF.

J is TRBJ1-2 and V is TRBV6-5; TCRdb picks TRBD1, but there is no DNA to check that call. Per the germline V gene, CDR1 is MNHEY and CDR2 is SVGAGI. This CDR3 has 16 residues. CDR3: CASSYRRRGREGGYTF.

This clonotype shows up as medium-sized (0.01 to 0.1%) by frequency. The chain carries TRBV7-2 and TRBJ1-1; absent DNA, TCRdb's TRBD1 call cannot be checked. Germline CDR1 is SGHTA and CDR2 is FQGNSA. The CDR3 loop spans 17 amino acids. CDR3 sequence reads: CASSPQTSGFGNTEAFF.

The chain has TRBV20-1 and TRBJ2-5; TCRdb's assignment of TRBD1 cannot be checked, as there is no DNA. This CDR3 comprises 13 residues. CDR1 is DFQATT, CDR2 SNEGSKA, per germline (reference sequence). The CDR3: CSANRGIQETQYF.

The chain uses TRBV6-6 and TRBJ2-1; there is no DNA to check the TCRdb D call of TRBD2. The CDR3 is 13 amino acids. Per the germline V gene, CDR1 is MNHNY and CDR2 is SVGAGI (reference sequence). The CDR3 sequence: CASSLAGYNEQFF.

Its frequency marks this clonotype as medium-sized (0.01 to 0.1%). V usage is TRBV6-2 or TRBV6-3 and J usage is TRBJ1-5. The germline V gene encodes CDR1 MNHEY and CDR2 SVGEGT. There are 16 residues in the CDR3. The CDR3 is CASSPIGFSSNQPQHF.

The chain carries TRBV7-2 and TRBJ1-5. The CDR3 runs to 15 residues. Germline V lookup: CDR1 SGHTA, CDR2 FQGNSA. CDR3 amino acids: CASGLAGRSNQPQHF.

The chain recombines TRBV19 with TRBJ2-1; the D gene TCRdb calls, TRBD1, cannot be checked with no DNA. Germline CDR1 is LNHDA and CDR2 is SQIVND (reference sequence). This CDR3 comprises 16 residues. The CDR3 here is CASSISAGAIFNEQFF. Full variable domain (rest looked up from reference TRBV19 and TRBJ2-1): DGGITQSPKYLFRKEGQNVTLSCEQNLNHDAMYWYRQDPGQGLRLIYYSQIVNDFQKGDIAEGYSVSREKKESFPLTVTSAQKNPTAFYLCASSISAGAIFNEQFFGPGTRLTVL.

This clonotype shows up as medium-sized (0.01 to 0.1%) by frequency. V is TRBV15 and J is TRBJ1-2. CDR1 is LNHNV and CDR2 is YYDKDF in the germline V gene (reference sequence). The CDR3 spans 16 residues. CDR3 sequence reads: CATSRELTFREDGYTF.

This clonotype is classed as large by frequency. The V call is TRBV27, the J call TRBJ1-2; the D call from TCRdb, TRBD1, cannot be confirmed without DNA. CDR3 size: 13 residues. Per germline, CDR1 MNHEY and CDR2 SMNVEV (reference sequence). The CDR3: CASSKRGAYGYTF.

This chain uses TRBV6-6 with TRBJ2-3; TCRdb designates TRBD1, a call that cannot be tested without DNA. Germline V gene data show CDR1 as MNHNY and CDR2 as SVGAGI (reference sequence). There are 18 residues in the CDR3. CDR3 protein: CASSYSPGGGGPTDTQYF.

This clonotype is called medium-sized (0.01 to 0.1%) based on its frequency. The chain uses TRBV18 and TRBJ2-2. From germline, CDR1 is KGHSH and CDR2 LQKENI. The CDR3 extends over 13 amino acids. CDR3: CASSPKVTGELFF.

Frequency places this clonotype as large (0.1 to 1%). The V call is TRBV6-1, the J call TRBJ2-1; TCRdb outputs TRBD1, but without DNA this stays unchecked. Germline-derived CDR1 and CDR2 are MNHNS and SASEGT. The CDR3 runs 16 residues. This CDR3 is CASSVMDSFPYNEQFF.

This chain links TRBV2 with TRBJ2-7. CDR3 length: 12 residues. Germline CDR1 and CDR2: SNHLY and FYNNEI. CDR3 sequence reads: CASSQTAYEQYF.

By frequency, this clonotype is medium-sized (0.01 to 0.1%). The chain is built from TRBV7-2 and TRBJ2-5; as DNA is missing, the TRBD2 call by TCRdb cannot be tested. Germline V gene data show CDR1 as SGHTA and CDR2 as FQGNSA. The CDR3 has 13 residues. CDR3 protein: CASLRGGRETQYF. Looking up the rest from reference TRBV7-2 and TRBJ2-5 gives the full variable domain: GAGVSQSPSNKVTEKGKDVELRCDPISGHTALYWYRQSLGQGLEFLIYFQGNSAPDKSGLPSDRFSAERTGGSVSTLTIQRTQQEDSAVYLCASLRGGRETQYFGPGTRLLVL.

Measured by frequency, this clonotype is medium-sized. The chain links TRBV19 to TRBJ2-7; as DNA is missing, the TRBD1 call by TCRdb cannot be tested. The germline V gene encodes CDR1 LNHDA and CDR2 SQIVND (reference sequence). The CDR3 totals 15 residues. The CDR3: CASSIGGTGEYEQYF.

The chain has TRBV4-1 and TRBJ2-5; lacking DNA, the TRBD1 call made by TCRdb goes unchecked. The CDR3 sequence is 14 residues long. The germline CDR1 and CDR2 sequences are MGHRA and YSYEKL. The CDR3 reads CASSQPQGRQTQYF.

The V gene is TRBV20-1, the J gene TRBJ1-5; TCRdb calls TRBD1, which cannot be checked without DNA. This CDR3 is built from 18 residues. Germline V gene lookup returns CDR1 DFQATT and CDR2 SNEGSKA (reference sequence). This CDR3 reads CSGLSPGHSPSGNQPQHF.

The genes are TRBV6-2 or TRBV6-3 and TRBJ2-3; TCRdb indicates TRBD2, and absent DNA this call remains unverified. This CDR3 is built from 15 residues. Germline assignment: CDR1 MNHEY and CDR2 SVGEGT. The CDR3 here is CASSPLAGGRGTQYF.

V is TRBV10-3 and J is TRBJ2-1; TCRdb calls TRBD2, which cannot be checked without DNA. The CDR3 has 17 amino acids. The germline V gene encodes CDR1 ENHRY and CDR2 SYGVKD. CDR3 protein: CAISEFSGGGPYNEQFF.